The clone carrying this T cell receptor (beta chain) was found many times. The antigen is not known. Preparation of the TCRbeta library was carried out with unique molecular identifiers. TCRdb redid the calling of the PCR reads with MiXCR, one entry per CDR3 protein. The sample yields around 300,000 distinct CDR3 sequences, roughly 9.1% seen once. The source of the sample is a study of T-cell reconstitution after alpha-beta-depleted transplantation in children. Findings of the study overall: T cells produced anew were the main source of T-cell counts and diversity one year after transplant. Two months or so post-transplant, alpha-beta T cells reportedly derived from several hundred expanded graft clones.

Germline V CDR1 and CDR2: MDHEN, SYDVKM. The CDR3 extends over 16 amino acids. With 7 bases removed from V and 1 base from J, the gap between germline ends came to 20 bases. Sequencing was performed on PBMCs, taken before TCRalphabeta/CD19-depleted stem cell transplant. The receptor was derived from a boy under two years old with acute myeloid leukemia, due to receive a stem cell transplant. This chain joins TRBV28 and TRBJ2-7; D perhaps matches TRBD1 (6 bases). Here the CDR3 DNA reads TGTGCCAGCAAGGTTACAGGGTATCAAGGGTCCTACGAGCAGTACTTC. Translation gives CASKVTGYQGSYEQYF.